The subject of this entry is one T cell receptor (beta chain). The sample originates from a study of blood T cell repertoires in COVID-19. Whole-study context: PBMCs, B-cell-depleted T cells, or T cells were the source of the cDNA or gDNA that made up the material.

TCRdb keeps only in-frame clones here, not all; method: immunoSEQ multiplex PCR. The table includes about 250,000 clones, 84% detected once. The sequenced material came from peripheral blood. The TCR originated in a man aged 45-65 years with acute or convalescent COVID-19.

The CDR3 DNA is TGTGCCAGCAGCCGAGACAGGGCGTATAATTCACCCCTCCACTTT. Its protein is CASSRDRAYNSPLHF. The gene calls are TRBV14 and TRBJ1-6; 7 bases agree with TRBD1. The V segment lost 4 bases and the J segment 4 bases; nucleotides outside the gene matches: 4. Germline CDR1 and CDR2: SGHDN and FVKESK. The CDR3 extends over 15 amino acids.